Listed below are T cell receptor beta chains from one sample, sequenced in a study of shared clonotypes between healthy human individuals. Method: immunoSEQ multiplex PCR; TCRdb's copy keeps in-frame clones and lacks some. The sample comprises 2 million to 3 million clones, around 90% of which are singletons, and more than 0.12% rests with the top ten. Sequencing was carried out using naive CD4+ T cells sorted from blood. The receptors were gathered from a man younger than 30 in good health. CDR3s include the opening cysteine and the closing phenylalanine or tryptophan. The D gene is left open where the match is weak. A row's size may be missing; if present it is once, few, many or a size class.

j_gene,v_gene,abundance,d_gene,CDR3aa,CDR3nt
TRBJ1-1,TRBV30,.,.,CAVSAWGTEAFF,TGTGCCGTCTCAGCGTGGGGCACTGAAGCTTTCTTT
TRBJ2-1,TRBV5-1,.,.,CATGGGPQNEQFF,TGCGCCACTGGGGGGGGGCCCCAGAATGAGCAGTTCTTC
TRBJ1-1,TRBV5-1,.,.,CASSLGLENTEAFF,TGCGCCAGCAGCTTGGGCCTGGAGAACACTGAAGCTTTCTTT
TRBJ2-2,TRBV30,once,.,CAWRALGPGELFF,TGTGCCTGGAGAGCCCTCGGGCCCGGGGAGCTGTTTTTT
TRBJ1-5,TRBV6-5,.,.,CASSYRAGRQPQHF,TGTGCCAGCAGTTACCGTGCAGGGAGGCAGCCCCAGCATTTT
TRBJ2-1,TRBV11-3,once,TRBD1,CASSLGGDRGDYNEQFF,TGTGCCAGCAGCTTAGGGGGGGACAGGGGAGACTACAATGAGCAGTTCTTC
TRBJ1-1,TRBV4-1,once,.,CASSLKQGGTEAFF,TGCGCCAGCAGCCTAAAACAGGGAGGCACTGAAGCTTTCTTT
TRBJ1-5,TRBV5-4,few,.,CASSLEGSNQPQHF,TGTGCCAGCAGCTTGGAAGGGAGCAATCAGCCCCAGCATTTT
TRBJ2-2,TRBV2,.,.,CASSLQNTGELFF,TGTGCCAGCAGTCTCCAGAACACCGGGGAGCTGTTTTTT
TRBJ2-1,TRBV19,.,TRBD1,CASSIGPTGGGYNEQFF,TGTGCCAGTAGTATAGGCCCCACAGGGGGCGGCTACAATGAGCAGTTCTTC
TRBJ1-1,TRBV5-1,.,.,CASLGGSNTEAFF,TGCGCCAGCTTGGGGGGGTCGAACACTGAAGCTTTCTTT
TRBJ2-1,TRBV5-4,many,TRBD2,CASSLWTSGGSEQFF,TGTGCCAGCAGCTTGTGGACTAGCGGGGGCAGTGAGCAGTTCTTC
TRBJ2-7,TRBV5-4,.,.,CASSLDGVTYEQYF,TGTGCCAGCAGCTTGGATGGCGTCACCTACGAGCAGTACTTC
TRBJ1-4,TRBV6-1,.,.,CASSEVVNRVFEKLFF,TGTGCCAGCAGTGAAGTAGTAAACAGGGTATTTGAAAAACTGTTTTTT